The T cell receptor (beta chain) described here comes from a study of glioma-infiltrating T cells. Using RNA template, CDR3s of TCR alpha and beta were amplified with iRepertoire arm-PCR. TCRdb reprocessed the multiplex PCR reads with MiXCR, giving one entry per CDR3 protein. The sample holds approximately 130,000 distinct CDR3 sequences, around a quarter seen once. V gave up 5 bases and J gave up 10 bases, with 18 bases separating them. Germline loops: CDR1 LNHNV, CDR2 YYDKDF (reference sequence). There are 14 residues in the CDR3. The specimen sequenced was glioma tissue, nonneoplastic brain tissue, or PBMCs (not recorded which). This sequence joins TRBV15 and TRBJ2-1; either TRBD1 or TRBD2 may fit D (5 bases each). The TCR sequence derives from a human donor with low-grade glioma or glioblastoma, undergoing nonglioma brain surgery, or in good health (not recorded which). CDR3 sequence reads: CATSVTLGGGEQFF. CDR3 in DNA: TGTGCCACCAGCGTAACCCTTGGGGGTGGCGAGCAGTTCTTC.